Reported below is one T cell receptor beta chain. Its antigen is unknown. The method was immunoSEQ multiplex PCR; TCRdb's version includes in-frame clones alone and lacks a portion of them. The repertoire includes some 200,000 clones, around 70% of them detected once, and roughly 5.9% sits in the top ten. The sample is drawn from a study of cytotoxic CD8 clonotypes in ibrutinib-treated CLL. Study outcomes and limitations: Circulating CD8+ T-cell counts were tracked by baseline clonality, which exceeded that of age-matched healthy donors.

The germline gives CDR1 SGDLS, CDR2 YYNGEE. V lost 6 bases, J lost 5 bases, and 15 bases stayed unmatched. CDR3 length: 18 residues. The sample was PBMCs, taken after 12 months of ibrutinib treatment. V is TRBV9 and J is TRBJ2-2; 11 nucleotides align to TRBD2. This receptor was taken from a human donor with chronic lymphocytic leukemia. The CDR3 region has the DNA TGTGCCAGCACCCCTCATGGGACTAGCGGAGTCGGGACCGGGGAGCTGTTTTTT. This encodes CASTPHGTSGVGTGELFF. The variable domain in full, with the rest retrieved from reference TRBV9 and TRBJ2-2, is DSGVTQTPKHLITATGQRVTLRCSPRSGDLSVYWYQQSLDQGLQFLIQYYNGEERAKGNILERFSAQQFPDLHSELNLSSLELGDSALYFCASTPHGTSGVGTGELFFGEGSRLTVL.